This T cell receptor beta chain was obtained from a study of radiation and T cells in renal cell carcinoma. Profiling relied on immunoSEQ multiplex PCR, and the TCRdb table lists in-frame clones only, not all of them. The profile shows over 85,000 clones, over 80% of them singletons. Time point specified: blood 4 weeks post-SBRT, at nephrectomy. The treatment denotes: 15 Gy SBRT to primary tumor, nephrectomy 4 weeks later. CDR1 is SGHRS, CDR2 YFSETQ, per germline. V lost 7 bases and J lost 3; bases outside the gene matches: 15. The CDR3 sequence is 16 residues long. The chain carries TRBV5-1 and TRBJ1-1; 7 bases agree with TRBD1. This clonotype originated in a man aged 45-60 years with renal cell carcinoma. Sequencing used blood, obtained from a patient whose treatment included radiotherapy and nephrectomy. Here the CDR3 reads CASQPTGLWGDTEAFF. The DNA of the CDR3 is TGCGCCAGCCAACCGACAGGGTTATGGGGGGACACTGAAGCTTTCTTT.